This TCR beta chain originates from a study of blood T cell repertoires in COVID-19. This clone is medium-sized (0.01 to 0.1%) within its sample. TCRdb's copy holds only in-frame clones and misses some; the assay was immunoSEQ multiplex PCR. The sample includes around 190,000 clones, 70% to 90% of them seen just once. Trimming took 1 base from V and 5 from J; bases not matched to a gene: 10. The CDR3 covers 17 residues. The germline gives CDR1 SGHAT, CDR2 FQNNGV. The sequence was collected from a man aged 50 to 59 with COVID-19, enrolled during active disease. The source material was peripheral blood. The chain joins TRBV11-2 to TRBJ1-2, with 10 bases lining up with TRBD1. In DNA, the CDR3 is TGTGCCAGCAGCTTAGGGACAGGGGGACAGAATTCTTATGGCTACACCTTC. This translates into CASSLGTGGQNSYGYTF.